This paragraph reports one TCR beta chain. Antigen specificity is unknown. The PCR was carried out with 60 Vbeta primers and 13 Jbeta primers. Data came from immunoSEQ multiplex PCR; TCRdb stores just in-frame clones and leaves some out. Here the sample spans around 110,000 clones, roughly four fifths being singletons. This record comes from a study of cytomegalovirus exposure and HLA in healthy donors. With 8 bases removed from V and 2 bases from J, the gap between germline ends came to 12 bases. CDR1 is MNHNY and CDR2 is SVGAGI in the germline V gene (reference sequence). The CDR3 length is 14 residues. The study's findings and limits: Analysis was carried out at a later point, and it linked a missense DCLRE1C variant to TCR beta V- and J-gene trimming.

Source material: PBMCs. The chain is built from TRBV6-6 and TRBJ1-4; TRBD1 might be the D (5 bases). This clonotype was obtained from a woman aged 50 to 65 in good health and CMV-seropositive. This CDR3 reads CASGGGGTNEKLFF. The CDR3 DNA reads TGTGCCAGCGGGGGAGGTGGCACTAATGAAAAACTGTTTTTT.